Below are 18 T cell receptor beta chains sequenced from a single sample in a study of cytomegalovirus exposure and HLA in healthy donors. The protocol was immunoSEQ multiplex PCR, while the TCRdb copy is restricted to in-frame clones and leaves out a portion. The repertoire holds roughly 120,000 clones, with around 94% as singletons. The sample comprised PBMCs. The source is a woman younger than 30 in good health and CMV-seronegative.

This CDR3 reads CASSIGGASRDEQFF. CDR3 coding DNA: TGCGCCAGCAGCATAGGGGGCGCGAGTCGAGATGAGCAGTTCTTC. The genes are TRBV5-1 and TRBJ2-1, with 7 positions matching TRBD1. V trimming: 4 bases; J trimming: 8 bases; junction bases outside the gene matches: 12. CDR3 length: 15 residues. Germline assignment: CDR1 SGHRS and CDR2 YFSETQ.

The chain has TRBV5-1 and TRBJ1-1; 8 positions match TRBD1. From germline, CDR1 is SGHRS and CDR2 YFSETQ. Trimming cost V 4 bases and J 10 bases; bases outside gene matches: 9. The CDR3 length is 13 residues. The CDR3 spells CASSLTGDGTAFF. Here the CDR3 DNA reads TGCGCCAGCAGCCTGACAGGGGACGGGACAGCTTTCTTT.

The J gene is TRBJ1-1, the V gene TRBV5-1, with D possibly matching TRBD1 (6 bases). The CDR3 loop spans 15 amino acids. Per germline, CDR1 SGHRS and CDR2 YFSETQ. Trimming took off 4 bases at V and 5 bases at J, with 18 bases between the two ends. The chain's CDR3 is CASSLGQLPRTEAFF. CDR3 DNA: TGCGCCAGCAGCCTCGGACAGCTACCAAGAACTGAAGCTTTCTTT.

The chain carries TRBV6-5 and TRBJ2-3; possibly TRBD1 for D (5 bases). V was trimmed by 2 bases and J by 6 bases, leaving 9 bases between them. Germline V gene sequence: CDR1 MNHEY, CDR2 SVGAGI. The CDR3 is 13 residues long. Here the CDR3 reads CASSYGPGDTQYF. CDR3 coding DNA: TGTGCCAGCAGTTACGGTCCAGGGGATACGCAGTATTTT.

The V gene is TRBV27, the J gene TRBJ1-5; no clear D. CDR1 is MNHEY, CDR2 SMNVEV, per germline (reference sequence). This CDR3 spans 14 amino acids. V was pared by 4 bases and J by 9 bases, with 16 bases between. The CDR3, as DNA: TGTGCCAGCAGTTCAGCTCGGGGTCGGGTGCCCCAGCATTTT. Its translation is CASSSARGRVPQHF.

The V call is TRBV28, the J call TRBJ1-2; D is unresolved. Trimming cost V 5 bases and J 0 bases, with 10 bases left between them. The germline V gene has CDR1 MDHEN and CDR2 SYDVKM. This CDR3 contains 14 residues. CDR3: CASSLAGANYGYTF. In DNA form, the CDR3 reads TGTGCCAGCAGTCTGGCGGGAGCTAACTATGGCTACACCTTC.

CDR3 nucleotide sequence: TGTGCCAGCACTCCGGACAGGGATGTAGGTACGCAGTATTTT. This gives the protein CASTPDRDVGTQYF. The chain uses TRBV6-5 and TRBJ2-3, with 8 positions matching TRBD1. The V segment lost 7 bases and the J segment 8 bases; nucleotides outside the gene matches: 11. Looked up from germline, CDR1 is MNHEY and CDR2 is SVGAGI. CDR3 length: 14 amino acids.

The chain employs TRBV29-1 and TRBJ2-7, with 11 bases fitting TRBD2. V lost 6 bases, J lost 2 bases, and 6 bases stayed unmatched. The germline V gene has CDR1 SQVTM and CDR2 ANQGSEA. The CDR3 extends over 14 amino acids. CDR3 nucleotides: TGCAGCGTCAGATCGACTAGCGGGACCTACGAGCAGTACTTC. The encoded protein is CSVRSTSGTYEQYF.

The chain carries TRBV7-2 and TRBJ1-1, with D unclear. The CDR3 covers 14 residues. The V end was cut by 1 base, the J end by 2 bases, with 8 bases between. Germline-derived CDR1 and CDR2 are SGHTA and FQGNSA. For the CDR3, the DNA is TGTGCCAGCAGCTTAGTAAGAGTTAACACTGAAGCTTTCTTT. Translating it yields CASSLVRVNTEAFF.

The chain is built from TRBV4-2 and TRBJ2-1, with a possible D match to TRBD2 (6 bases). V lost 0 bases, J lost 4 bases, and 13 bases lay in between. The CDR3 runs to 16 residues. The germline gives CDR1 LGHNA, CDR2 YNFKEQ. In DNA form, the CDR3 reads TGTGCCAGCAGCCAAGATCGAGGTGGGGGGTACAATGAGCAGTTCTTC. Translated: CASSQDRGGGYNEQFF.

V is TRBV29-1 and J is TRBJ2-5, with D possibly TRBD2 on 7 matching bases. CDR3 length: 14 residues. CDR1 is SQVTM, CDR2 ANQGSEA, per germline. With 6 bases removed from V and 5 bases from J, the gap between germline ends came to 19 bases. The CDR3 DNA reads as TGCAGCGTCGGGGGCGGAGGGAGGGGGGAGACCCAGTACTTC. Protein: CSVGGGGRGETQYF.

The V and J genes are TRBV9 and TRBJ1-1; possibly TRBD1 for D (6 bases). The CDR3 has 15 amino acids. V was cut by 1 base and J by 1 base, with 11 bases left in between. Germline V gives CDR1 SGDLS, CDR2 YYNGEE. The CDR3 DNA follows: TGTGCCAGCAGCGTATTGGCGGGGGCGAACACTGAAGCTTTCTTT. As protein: CASSVLAGANTEAFF.

This rearrangement joins TRBV30 to TRBJ1-1; D not resolved. Germline CDR1 is GTSNPN and CDR2 is SVGIG (reference sequence). The V end was cut by 4 bases, the J end by 4 bases, with 13 bases between. The CDR3 is made up of 13 amino acids. The CDR3 here is CAWNRHEGTEAFF. The CDR3 DNA sequence: TGTGCCTGGAATCGCCATGAGGGCACTGAAGCTTTCTTT.

V gene TRBV19 combines with J gene TRBJ1-1; tentatively, D is TRBD1 (6 bases). Germline V gene lookup returns CDR1 LNHDA and CDR2 SQIVND (reference sequence). The length of the CDR3 is 15 residues. Trimming pared 5 bases from V and 0 bases from J, leaving 13 bases between. The CDR3 nucleotides are TGTGCCAGTAGTCTACAGGGAATGGTGAACACTGAAGCTTTCTTT. The encoded protein is CASSLQGMVNTEAFF.

The V and J genes are TRBV5-1 and TRBJ1-2, with 8 positions matching TRBD1. The CDR3 length is 16 residues. Germline V gene lookup returns CDR1 SGHRS and CDR2 YFSETQ. The V gene end was trimmed by 3 bases and the J gene end by 3 bases; junction bases not matched to a gene: 10. The CDR3 DNA reads TGCGCCAGCAGCTCCCGGACAGGGCGCATCCACTATGGCTACACCTTC. This encodes CASSSRTGRIHYGYTF.

The V gene is TRBV2, the J gene TRBJ2-3, with TRBD1 as a possible D gene (6 bases). The germline gives CDR1 SNHLY, CDR2 FYNNEI. Trimming took off 5 bases at V and 4 bases at J, with 13 bases between the two ends. The CDR3 covers 14 residues. CDR3 loop: CASSWLGGPDTQYF. In DNA form, the CDR3 reads TGTGCCAGCAGTTGGCTTGGGGGCCCAGATACGCAGTATTTT.

The chain carries TRBV19 and TRBJ1-4; D not certain. The CDR3 contains 12 residues. Germline loops: CDR1 LNHDA, CDR2 SQIVND (reference sequence). V was cut by 1 base and J by 8 bases, with 5 bases left in between. DNA of the CDR3: TGTGCCAGTAGTATAGGAGGGGAAAAACTGTTTTTT. As protein: CASSIGGEKLFF.

This chain connects TRBV11-2 to TRBJ2-4; D gene ambiguous. The germline CDR1 and CDR2 sequences are SGHAT and FQNNGV. This CDR3 spans 12 amino acids. Between the trimmed V and J ends, which lost 4 bases and 6 bases, there was a span of 7 bases. This CDR3 reads CASSSPGNIQYF. The CDR3 DNA reads as TGTGCCAGCAGCTCCCCGGGAAACATTCAGTACTTC.